The 27 T cell receptor beta chains presented below share a single source sample, sequenced in a study of blood T cell repertoires in COVID-19. TCRdb's table, derived via immunoSEQ multiplex PCR, lists solely in-frame clones and lacks some. This table holds under 45,000 clones, about three quarters found once. What was sequenced was peripheral blood. The receptors here all came from a woman in her seventies with acute or convalescent COVID-19.

The rearrangement joins TRBV20-1 to TRBJ1-6; D is undetermined. This CDR3 has 10 residues. Germline CDR1 and CDR2: DFQATT and SNEGSKA (reference sequence). V lost 4 bases and J 8 bases, leaving 3 bases between the germline ends. The CDR3 here is CSATDSPLHF. The CDR3 DNA sequence: TGCAGTGCTACTGATTCACCCCTCCACTTT.

This clone was seen a handful of times. The V call is TRBV2, the J call TRBJ2-7; TRBD1 agrees at 11 bases. Germline V gives CDR1 SNHLY, CDR2 FYNNEI. This CDR3 comprises 12 residues. V dropped 6 bases and J dropped 6; count of bases not matched to a gene: 1. The CDR3 protein is CASRDRGPEQYF. In nucleotides, the CDR3 is TGTGCCAGCAGGGACAGGGGGCCCGAGCAGTACTTC.

The rearrangement links TRBV5-4 to TRBJ1-2; possible D gene TRBD1, 6 bases. Germline V gene data show CDR1 as SGHNT and CDR2 as YYREEE (reference sequence). The CDR3 has 13 residues. V was shortened by 2 bases and J by 7 bases, with 12 bases between the two germline ends. This chain's CDR3 is CASSFRDKGGYTF. CDR3 sequence (DNA): TGTGCCAGCAGCTTCAGGGACAAGGGTGGCTACACCTTC.

The chain couples TRBV7-9 to TRBJ2-5; 8 nucleotides agree with TRBD1. With 0 bases clipped from V and 4 bases from J, the junction kept 7 bases outside the gene matches. Germline assignment: CDR1 SEHNR and CDR2 FQNEAQ (reference sequence). This CDR3 has 16 amino acids. CDR3 DNA: TGTGCCAGCAGCTTAGCGGCAGGGGGCCGGGGAGAGACCCAGTACTTC. The encoded protein is CASSLAAGGRGETQYF.

This rearrangement joins TRBV30 to TRBJ1-3; possibly TRBD1 for D (5 bases). This CDR3 comprises 15 residues. V was pared by 3 bases and J by 0 bases, with 12 bases between. Germline V lookup: CDR1 GTSNPN, CDR2 SVGIG (reference sequence). For the CDR3, the DNA is TGTGCCTGGAGAAACAGGTACCTCTCTGGAAACACCATATATTTT. Translating gives CAWRNRYLSGNTIYF.

The chain has TRBV7-3 and TRBJ2-4; 7 bases align to TRBD2. There are 13 residues in the CDR3. V trimming: 5 bases; J trimming: 9 bases; junction bases outside the gene matches: 7. The germline CDR1 and CDR2 sequences are SGHTA and FQGTGA. The CDR3 region is CASSRAPGGIQYF. DNA for the CDR3: TGTGCCAGCAGCCGGGCGCCGGGGGGCATTCAGTACTTC.

J is TRBJ2-7 and V is TRBV7-3; 7 bases are a match to TRBD2. Germline loops: CDR1 SGHTA, CDR2 FQGTGA. After removal of 1 base from V and 6 bases from J, the junction contained 6 bases not matched to a gene. The CDR3 consists of 14 residues. DNA of the CDR3: TGTGCCAGCAGCTTAAGTGGGAGGGCCAGCGAGCAGTACTTC. Translation: CASSLSGRASEQYF.

The chain couples TRBV7-3 to TRBJ2-7, with no clear D. Germline loops: CDR1 SGHTA, CDR2 FQGTGA. Trimming cost V 1 base and J 2 bases, with 12 bases left between them. The CDR3 loop spans 15 amino acids. DNA for the CDR3: TGTGCCAGCAGCTTAAGGGCAGGTCCAACCTACGAGCAGTACTTC. It translates to CASSLRAGPTYEQYF.

This clone was picked up one time. J is TRBJ2-5 and V is TRBV6-2 or TRBV6-3; 7 nucleotides match TRBD1. The CDR3 sequence is 18 residues long. The V and J ends lost 0 bases and 4 bases, in that order; junction bases with no gene match: 14. The germline CDR1 and CDR2 sequences are MNHEY and SVGEGT. The CDR3 is CASSYSTGLASLRETQYF. The DNA for the CDR3 is TGTGCCAGCAGTTACTCGACAGGGCTGGCTTCCTTAAGAGAGACCCAGTACTTC.

The V call is TRBV20-1, the J call TRBJ1-2; D is perhaps TRBD1 (5 bases). CDR1 DFQATT and CDR2 SNEGSKA come from the germline V gene (reference sequence). CDR3 length equals 11 residues. CDR3 sequence (DNA): TGCACCCAACCTGACAGCTATGGCTACACCTTC. Amino acid sequence: CTQPDSYGYTF.

The CDR3 nucleotides are TGTGCCAGCCGCGGACAGGGAAGCTCTGGAAACACCATATATTTT. This translates into CASRGQGSSGNTIYF. This chain uses TRBV6-6 with TRBJ1-3; 8 bases align to TRBD1. The junction had 6 bases not matched to a gene; V was cut back by 8 bases and J by 0 bases. Germline values: CDR1 MNHNY, CDR2 SVGAGI (reference sequence). CDR3 length: 15 residues.

The chain combines TRBV5-6 with TRBJ1-5; 9 nucleotides align to TRBD1. J gave up 4 bases and V 4 bases, and 9 bases lay outside the gene matches. The length of the CDR3 is 16 residues. Germline values: CDR1 SGHDT, CDR2 YYEEEE. CDR3 residues: CASSRSLDRGNQPQHF. CDR3 coding DNA: TGTGCCAGCAGCCGCTCTCTGGACAGGGGAAATCAGCCCCAGCATTTT.

To note about this clone: Other DNA variants within this sample encode the same CDR3. The rearrangement links TRBV28 to TRBJ1-1; possible D gene TRBD1, 5 bases. This CDR3 has 14 amino acids. The germline gives CDR1 MDHEN, CDR2 SYDVKM. V lost 3 bases to trimming and J lost 3 bases, with 11 bases between them. CDR3 in amino acids: CASSLQRGDTEAFF. In DNA form, the CDR3 reads TGTGCCAGCAGTTTGCAGCGGGGGGACACTGAAGCTTTCTTT.

The chain uses TRBV9 and TRBJ2-3, with D maybe TRBD1 (6 bases). The ends were cut back, 3 bases at V and 3 bases at J, with 14 bases in the middle. This CDR3 has 15 amino acids. The V gene's germline CDR1 is SGDLS and CDR2 YYNGEE. CDR3 sequence reads: CASSAQGWKTDTQYF. The DNA of the CDR3 is TGTGCCAGCAGCGCCCAGGGGTGGAAAACAGATACGCAGTATTTT.

This chain uses TRBV19 with TRBJ1-5; 8 nucleotides align to TRBD1. The V segment lost 6 bases and the J segment 0 bases; nucleotides outside the gene matches: 4. The V gene's germline CDR1 is LNHDA and CDR2 SQIVND (reference sequence). The CDR3 consists of 15 residues. The CDR3: CASRRGQASNQPQHF. The DNA of the CDR3 is TGTGCCAGTAGGAGGGGACAGGCTAGCAATCAGCCCCAGCATTTT.

In DNA, the CDR3 is TGCGCCAGCAGCCAAGCCACGGGGGGGCAGGAGACCCAGTACTTC. This gives the protein CASSQATGGQETQYF. This rearrangement joins TRBV4-3 to TRBJ2-5, with TRBD2 matching over 8 bases. CDR3 size: 15 residues. Germline V CDR1 and CDR2: LGHNA, YSLEER. Trimming removed 1 base from V and 5 bases from J; junction bases left unmatched: 6.

CDR3 sequence (DNA): TGTGCCAGCAGGAAAGGTGCGGCGTACGAAAAACTGTTTTTT. This encodes CASRKGAAYEKLFF. This chain joins TRBV6-5 and TRBJ1-4; D unresolved. This CDR3 has 14 amino acids. Trimming left V 6 bases short and J 8 bases short, with 16 bases between. Per germline, CDR1 MNHEY and CDR2 SVGAGI.

V is TRBV28 and J is TRBJ1-1; 7 bases line up with TRBD1. Germline trimming cut 7 bases from V and 1 base from J; bases unmatched to any gene: 6. Germline V gene sequence: CDR1 MDHEN, CDR2 SYDVKM. The CDR3 is 14 residues long. For the CDR3, the DNA is TGTGCCAGCACCTACGGGACAGAGAACACTGAAGCTTTCTTT. Protein sequence: CASTYGTENTEAFF.

In regard to this clone: Given a much more abundant clone one base away, this may be a read error. Other DNA sequences in the sample encode the same CDR3. The J gene is TRBJ1-3, the V gene TRBV19, with D uncertain. CDR1 is LNHDA and CDR2 is SQIVND in the germline V gene (reference sequence). The CDR3 contains 14 residues. The CDR3 here is CASGELSSGNTIYF. CDR3 sequence (DNA): TGTGCCAGTGGGGAGCTAAGCTCTGGAAATACCATATATTTT.

The table lists this clone with a count of one. V is TRBV28 and J is TRBJ1-2; D gene unclear. Germline V gene sequence: CDR1 MDHEN, CDR2 SYDVKM. The CDR3 contains 11 residues. V was cut by 3 bases and J by 5 bases, with 4 bases left in between. CDR3 region: CASSLSYGYTF. As DNA, the CDR3 is TGTGCCAGCAGTTTGTCGTATGGCTACACCTTC.

CDR3 loop: CASRQFSGYNEQFF. CDR3 DNA: TGTGCCAGCAGACAGTTTAGCGGATACAATGAGCAGTTCTTC. This sequence joins TRBV7-9 and TRBJ2-1, with TRBD2 as a possible D gene (6 bases). CDR1 is SEHNR, CDR2 FQNEAQ, per germline (reference sequence). V shed 6 bases and J shed 4 bases, with 13 bases lying between them. This CDR3 is 14 amino acids long.

The gene calls are TRBV7-8 and TRBJ1-5, with no clear D. The CDR3 is 13 amino acids. Trimming cost V 5 bases and J 7 bases, with 12 bases left between them. Per germline, CDR1 SGHVS and CDR2 FQNEAQ. The CDR3 DNA sequence: TGTGCCAGCAGCCCGGATAGCGGCCAGCCCCAGCATTTT. Translated, it gives CASSPDSGQPQHF.

The V and J genes are TRBV10-2 and TRBJ2-7; D is undetermined. V was trimmed by 10 bases and J by 2 bases, leaving 18 bases between them. CDR1 is WSHSY and CDR2 is SAAADI in the germline V gene. This CDR3 is built from 14 residues. CDR3 sequence: CATRSGSKTYEQYF. DNA for the CDR3: TGCGCCACCAGGTCGGGTTCCAAGACCTACGAGCAGTACTTC.

The sample holds one count of this clone. This chain links TRBV19 with TRBJ1-2; 9 bases are shared with TRBD1. Trimming cost V 8 bases and J 4 bases; bases outside gene matches: 11. This CDR3 spans 15 amino acids. Per germline, CDR1 LNHDA and CDR2 SQIVND (reference sequence). CDR3: CASLPDRGRSYGYTF. The CDR3 DNA reads as TGTGCCAGTCTACCGGACAGGGGTCGAAGCTATGGCTACACCTTC.

The V call is TRBV28, the J call TRBJ1-6; 7 nucleotides match TRBD1. The CDR3 is 15 residues long. CDR1 is MDHEN and CDR2 is SYDVKM in the germline V gene. V dropped 5 bases and J dropped 10; count of bases not matched to a gene: 11. CDR3 sequence (DNA): TGTGCCAGCAGTCCGATGACAGGGTGGAGCTCACCCCTCCACTTT. It encodes CASSPMTGWSSPLHF.

The V call is TRBV18, the J call TRBJ1-1; possible D gene TRBD1, 5 bases. The CDR3 totals 12 residues. Trimming removed 2 bases at V and 8 bases at J, with 9 bases between. Germline CDR1 KGHSH, CDR2 LQKENI. As DNA, the CDR3 is TGTGCCAGCTCACCAACGACAGACGAAGCTTTCTTT. The encoded protein is CASSPTTDEAFF.

The V and J genes are TRBV7-2 and TRBJ1-5, with 7 nucleotides matching TRBD1. This CDR3 has 14 amino acids. V shed 3 bases and J 6 bases; nucleotides not matched to a gene: 5. Germline values: CDR1 SGHTA, CDR2 FQGNSA. CDR3 nucleotide sequence: TGTGCCAGCAGCTTCGGACAGGTTGGTCAGCCCCAGCATTTT. As protein: CASSFGQVGQPQHF.